The 25 T cell receptor beta chains reported below all come from one sample, sequenced in a study of Ad26.COV2.S vaccination and SARS-CoV-2 variants. As for treatment: around 19 received Ad26.COV2.S at low or high dose, single or two shots; about 5 received placebo; per-sample allocation not given. Each sample was drawn 63 days after the first injection (of vaccine or placebo). Assay used: immunoSEQ multiplex PCR; TCRdb lists only in-frame clones, some missing. The sample shows roughly 410,000 clones, roughly 85% of them seen only once. Source: peripheral blood, taken in a trial of Ad26.COV2.S vaccine versus placebo. The receptors shown here come from a person aged 18-60 years who received the Ad26.COV2.S COVID-19 vaccine or a placebo.

The chain uses TRBV5-4 and TRBJ2-6, with 7 positions matching TRBD2. The junction had 4 bases not matched to a gene; V was cut back by 4 bases and J by 0 bases. The CDR3 length is 16 residues. The germline V gene has CDR1 SGHNT and CDR2 YYREEE (reference sequence). The DNA of the CDR3 is TGTGCCAGCAGCCCGGGGGGTCGCTCTGGGGCCAACGTCCTGACTTTC. It codes for CASSPGGRSGANVLTF.

The rearrangement links TRBV6-5 to TRBJ1-3; D call uncertain. Germline V lookup: CDR1 MNHEY, CDR2 SVGAGI. V shed 2 bases and J shed 3 bases, with 14 bases lying between them. The CDR3 is 16 residues long. The CDR3 bases are TGTGCCAGCAGTTACACACAGAAGACGTTTGGAAACACCATATATTTT. This gives the protein CASSYTQKTFGNTIYF.

This rearrangement joins TRBV28 to TRBJ1-1; TRBD1 might be the D (5 bases). The CDR3 spans 19 residues. Germline-derived CDR1 and CDR2 are MDHEN and SYDVKM. Trimming stripped 2 bases from V and 0 bases from J, with 22 bases between. The CDR3 region has the DNA TGTGCCAGCAGTTTAGGCCTTATTATTACAGGACCCTTGAACACTGAAGCTTTCTTT. This codes for CASSLGLIITGPLNTEAFF. Complete variable domain (other parts from reference TRBV28 and TRBJ1-1): DVKVTQSSRYLVKRTGEKVFLECVQDMDHENMFWYRQDPGLGLRLIYFSYDVKMKEKGDIPEGYSVSREKKERFSLILESASTNQTSMYLCASSLGLIITGPLNTEAFFGQGTRLTVV.

The chain links TRBV5-3 to TRBJ1-2; possible D gene TRBD1, 5 bases. TRBV5-3 is classed as an ORF, of uncertain function. Trimming stripped 10 bases from V and 6 bases from J, with 10 bases between. There are 10 residues in the CDR3. The CDR3 nucleotides are TGTGCCCCTGCGGGGGATGGCTACACCTTC. Protein sequence: CAPAGDGYTF.

In this sample, this clone turned up once. The V call is TRBV13, the J call TRBJ2-7, with 16 bases fitting TRBD2. The junction had 6 bases not matched to a gene; V was cut back by 5 bases and J by 5 bases. Germline V lookup: CDR1 PRHDT, CDR2 FYEKMQ (reference sequence). The CDR3 is made up of 16 amino acids. This chain's CDR3 is CASSAGTSGGAHEQYF. The CDR3 region has the DNA TGTGCCAGCAGCGCCGGGACTAGCGGGGGGGCGCACGAGCAGTACTTC.

This clone was observed a few times. This chain connects TRBV7-2 to TRBJ1-3; no clear D. Germline V gene lookup returns CDR1 SGHTA and CDR2 FQGNSA. The CDR3 loop spans 13 amino acids. V shed 5 bases and J shed 2 bases, with 7 bases lying between them. Here the CDR3 DNA reads TGTGCCAGCAGCCCCTCGGCTGGAAACACCATATATTTT. It codes for CASSPSAGNTIYF.

V gene TRBV28 combines with J gene TRBJ2-7; D gene ambiguous. This CDR3 has 12 residues. V lost 3 bases and J lost 7, with 10 bases in between. The V gene's germline CDR1 is MDHEN and CDR2 SYDVKM. The DNA of the CDR3 is TGTGCCAGCAGTTTTCGCGGCCTAGAGCAGTACTTC. It translates to CASSFRGLEQYF.

The chain recombines TRBV19 with TRBJ1-4; D not certain. The CDR3 is 16 amino acids. Germline V CDR1 and CDR2: LNHDA, SQIVND (reference sequence). Trimming took 8 bases from V and 4 from J, leaving 20 bases between them. CDR3 residues: CASRSWRTADNEKLFF. The CDR3 DNA follows: TGTGCCAGTCGGAGTTGGCGGACGGCCGATAATGAAAAACTGTTTTTT.

The V gene is TRBV2, the J gene TRBJ2-2; 14 positions match TRBD2. Looked up from germline, CDR1 is SNHLY and CDR2 is FYNNEI. V lost 7 bases and J lost 0; bases outside the gene matches: 1. The CDR3 length is 16 residues. This CDR3 reads CASTTSGGANTGELFF. The CDR3 bases are TGTGCCAGCACGACTAGCGGGGGGGCGAACACCGGGGAGCTGTTTTTT.

This sequence joins TRBV6-5 and TRBJ1-5, with no clear D. The ends were cut back, 6 bases at V and 1 base at J, with 13 bases in the middle. The germline gives CDR1 MNHEY, CDR2 SVGAGI. The CDR3 length is 15 residues. The CDR3 is CASRDRPGSNQPQHF. The DNA of the CDR3 is TGTGCCAGCAGGGACCGTCCTGGGAGCAATCAGCCCCAGCATTTT.

This clone was counted only a few times. The rearrangement uses TRBV5-1 and TRBJ2-5; 11 bases fit TRBD1. The CDR3 is made up of 16 amino acids. Trimming cost V 4 bases and J 4 bases; bases outside gene matches: 9. CDR1 SGHRS and CDR2 YFSETQ come from the germline V gene. The CDR3: CASSITLGTGGETQYF. In nucleotides, the CDR3 is TGCGCCAGCAGCATCACCCTCGGGACAGGGGGAGAGACCCAGTACTTC.

This sequence joins TRBV19 and TRBJ2-1; 10 positions agree with TRBD2. The germline CDR1 and CDR2 sequences are LNHDA and SQIVND (reference sequence). Trimming removed 8 bases from V and 3 bases from J; junction bases left unmatched: 7. This CDR3 region has 15 residues. The CDR3 sequence is CASGEREGGYNEQFF. The CDR3 DNA reads as TGTGCCAGTGGGGAGCGGGAGGGTGGCTACAATGAGCAGTTCTTC.

This clone has a single count. V and J are TRBV6-5 and TRBJ1-2, with a possible D match to TRBD1 (6 bases). Trimming stripped 5 bases from V and 8 bases from J, with 18 bases between. This CDR3 has 14 residues. Germline CDR1 reads MNHEY; CDR2 reads SVGAGI. The chain's CDR3 is CASSTDLQGAGYTF. CDR3 bases: TGTGCCAGCAGTACAGATTTACAGGGTGCAGGCTACACCTTC.

There are many counts of this clone. J is TRBJ1-1 and V is TRBV11-2; TRBD1 aligns across 9 bases. Germline CDR1 and CDR2: SGHAT and FQNNGV. This CDR3 is built from 16 residues. V lost 6 bases, J lost 0 bases, and 8 bases stayed unmatched. The CDR3 spells CASRGQGGSVNTEAFF. CDR3 sequence (DNA): TGTGCCAGCAGGGGACAGGGAGGATCCGTGAACACTGAAGCTTTCTTT.

The V call is TRBV19, the J call TRBJ2-7; 10 nucleotides match TRBD1. This CDR3 has 15 amino acids. Trimming at V came to 1 base and at J to 4 bases, leaving 4 bases not matched to a gene. The germline CDR1 and CDR2 sequences are LNHDA and SQIVND (reference sequence). In DNA form, the CDR3 reads TGTGCCAGTAGTATAGGGTCGGGACAGGGGTACGAGCAGTACTTC. Its protein is CASSIGSGQGYEQYF.

This chain joins TRBV5-4 and TRBJ2-7, with no clear D. Deletions cut 1 base from V and 1 base from J, with 12 bases between. The length of the CDR3 is 15 residues. The germline CDR1 and CDR2 sequences are SGHNT and YYREEE (reference sequence). The CDR3 coding sequence is TGTGCCAGCAGCTTGTGGGCAGGATTTTCCTACGAGCAGTACTTC. Its protein product is CASSLWAGFSYEQYF.

This clone was picked up a small number of times. CDR3 residues: CASSLARQSNQPQHF. The CDR3 nucleotides are TGTGCCAGCAGCTTAGCCCGACAGTCCAATCAGCCCCAGCATTTT. The gene calls are TRBV7-2 and TRBJ1-5, with a weak D call TRBD1 (5 bases). The germline V gene has CDR1 SGHTA and CDR2 FQGNSA. The germline V and J ends were trimmed by 0 bases and 3 bases, with 9 bases remaining between them. This CDR3 has 15 residues. The full variable domain, in which reference TRBV7-2 and TRBJ1-5 provide the parts outside the CDR3, is GAGVSQSPSNKVTEKGKDVELRCDPISGHTALYWYRQSLGQGLEFLIYFQGNSAPDKSGLPSDRFSAERTGGSVSTLTIQRTQQEDSAVYLCASSLARQSNQPQHFGDGTRLSIL.

The table lists this clone with a count of one. J is TRBJ2-2 and V is TRBV9; TRBD2 aligns across 11 bases. V lost 3 bases and J lost 3; bases outside the gene matches: 7. Per germline, CDR1 SGDLS and CDR2 YYNGEE. CDR3 length: 17 residues. In DNA, the CDR3 is TGTGCCAGCAGCGACCGACTAGCGGGGACCTACACCGGGGAGCTGTTTTTT. Its protein product is CASSDRLAGTYTGELFF.

The chain recombines TRBV2 with TRBJ1-2; D not resolved. This CDR3 is built from 10 residues. With 6 bases removed from V and 8 bases from J, the gap between germline ends came to 7 bases. Germline lookup yields CDR1 SNHLY and CDR2 FYNNEI. CDR3 residues: CASRAEGYTF. CDR3 nucleotides: TGTGCCAGCAGGGCGGAGGGCTACACCTTC.

The V call is TRBV28, the J call TRBJ2-3; maybe TRBD2 (6 bases). The CDR3 extends over 18 amino acids. The V end lost 3 bases, the J end lost 0 bases, and 19 bases lay between the germline ends. Germline CDR1 and CDR2: MDHEN and SYDVKM. The CDR3 region is CASSFPPGVTTSTDTQYF. DNA of the CDR3: TGTGCCAGCAGTTTCCCACCGGGGGTTACCACTAGCACAGATACGCAGTATTTT.

The chain recombines TRBV5-1 with TRBJ2-2, with D unresolved. The V gene lost 0 bases and the J gene lost 1 base, with 7 bases spanning the gap. The germline V gene has CDR1 SGHRS and CDR2 YFSETQ. The CDR3 is 15 residues long. The CDR3 DNA reads as TGCGCCAGCAGCTTGGCGCCTTTGAACACCGGGGAGCTGTTTTTT. Protein product: CASSLAPLNTGELFF.

The chain couples TRBV25-1 to TRBJ1-6; TRBD1 agrees at 9 bases. Per the germline V gene, CDR1 is MGHDK and CDR2 is SYGVNS. V lost 7 bases to trimming and J lost 7 bases; unmatched junction nucleotides: 5. The CDR3 covers 14 residues. CDR3 sequence: CASTATGGNSPLHF. DNA for the CDR3: TGTGCCAGCACCGCGACAGGGGGAAATTCACCCCTCCACTTT.

The chain uses TRBV18 and TRBJ1-2; 7 bases are a match to TRBD1. The CDR3 is made up of 15 amino acids. The junction had 9 bases not matched to a gene; V was cut back by 2 bases and J by 6 bases. Germline assignment: CDR1 KGHSH and CDR2 LQKENI. CDR3 DNA: TGTGCCAGCTCACCAATGACAGGGCGGAGGGATGGCTACACCTTC. The encoded protein is CASSPMTGRRDGYTF. Using reference TRBV18 and TRBJ1-2 for the parts outside the CDR3, the full variable domain is NAGVMQNPRHLVRRRGQEARLRCSPMKGHSHVYWYRQLPEEGLKFMVYLQKENIIDESGMPKERFSAEFPKEGPSILRIQQVVRGDSAAYFCASSPMTGRRDGYTFGSGTRLTVV.

V and J are TRBV19 and TRBJ2-3, with 15 bases identical to TRBD2. The germline V gene has CDR1 LNHDA and CDR2 SQIVND (reference sequence). V shed 5 bases and J 5 bases; nucleotides not matched to a gene: 5. This CDR3 has 16 residues. In DNA form, the CDR3 reads TGTGCCAGTAGTCCATGGACTAGCGGGAGGGGAGATACGCAGTATTTT. It is translated as CASSPWTSGRGDTQYF.

This rearrangement joins TRBV7-6 to TRBJ2-2; a possible D gene is TRBD1 (5 bases). The germline CDR1 and CDR2 sequences are SGHVS and FNYEAQ. This CDR3 contains 14 residues. V lost 2 bases and J lost 5, with 9 bases in between. The CDR3 region has the DNA TGTGCCAGCAGCTTACCTTACAGGACCGGGGAGCTGTTTTTT. It codes for CASSLPYRTGELFF.